This T cell receptor (beta chain) is from a study of blood T cell repertoires in COVID-19 (dated by TCRdb to about 2020). As for the study more broadly: Collaborator samples came from the United States, Italy and Spain and covered acute and convalescent phases of COVID-19. The repertoires were released in a freely available public database meant as a resource for research on the immune response to SARS-CoV-2. Nearly every sample came with metadata listing a de-identified subject ID, COVID-19 status, age in years and sex. The material from the prospective study consisted of cDNA or gDNA derived from T cells, B-cell-depleted T cells, or PBMCs. The samples were drawn from two sources: the first 160 participants of the ongoing ImmuneRACE study, and 1,000 to 1,500 subjects contributed by 6 global collaborators. HLA class I and class II types, where available, came from metadata supplied by the sample provider rather than from assay-based typing. Subjects who had been exposed to COVID-19, were actively infected with it, or had recovered from it provided the deeply sampled blood TCRbeta repertoires that made up the dataset. Points the paper makes about the study in general: Clinical and demographic metadata were provided uncurated, with the amount varying by source and participant.

As for this clone: Which antigen it targets is not known. No clone much larger than this one lies a single base away; base qualities are absent.

Relative to germline, V is missing 4 bases and J is missing 8 bases, with 12 bases of the junction outside any gene match. The CDR3 holds 15 amino acids from the cysteine to the phenylalanine. Kept here is only the CDR3 DNA, which spans 45 bases and is read in frame from base 1. As encoded in the germline V gene, CDR1 is MRHNA while CDR2 is SNTAGT. One collaborating source in Seattle enrolled patients while the patients were actively infected and followed the patients over time throughout the course of disease. The collaborating institutions used their own protocols to collect whole blood in K2EDTA tubes. For TCRbeta analysis, collaborator samples were shipped as frozen whole blood, as isolated PBMCs, or as DNA extracted from either sample type. The immunoSEQ Assay, a bias-controlled multiplex PCR, was used to amplify TCRbeta CDR3 regions from genomic DNA. The authors' pipeline ran thus. The number of nucleated cells in each sample was estimated by amplification of reference gene primers within the assay. To quantify the absolute abundance of each unique TCRbeta CDR3 rearrangement, sequence reads were collapsed and filtered. For each sample, productive Simpson clonality was calculated as the square root of Simpson's diversity index across productive rearrangements. The immuneACCESS repertoire file appears here via TCRdb, limited to in-frame rearrangements. These files lack a portion of the clones; in checked studies, under half of the deficit traces to unresolved V genes, and the cause of the others is not known. Clone size and the V and J calls come from that table; the DNA yielded D and trimming. The sample contains approximately 25,000 clones, around 79% of them found a single time. The ten biggest clones cover approximately 7% of the sample.

The clonotype originates from a man aged 45-65 years with COVID-19, enrolled during active disease. Sequencing was performed on peripheral blood. The rearranged segments are TRBV6-4 and TRBJ1-2, with 8 bases matching TRBD1. The CDR3: CASSVKVGQGGGYTF. The bases read TGTGCCAGCAGTGTAAAGGTAGGACAGGGTGGAGGCTACACCTTC.